Reported below is one T cell receptor beta chain. There is no known antigen for this receptor. Base quality data are lacking; no much larger clone is found one base away. Libraries were made using the immunoSEQ multiplex PCR assay. For the multiplex PCR, a mixture combining 60 forward primers for TCR Vbeta segments and 13 reverse primers for TCR Jbeta segments was used. The CDR3 region of rearranged TCR beta genes was amplified from genomic DNA by a multiplex PCR assay. On the Illumina HiSeq System, the amplified TCR beta libraries were sequenced as 87-base-pair reads. As for the authors' bioinformatics: In a later analysis, 77 million or so unique TCR beta chains were counted across the approximately 640 repertoires, and some 10 million of these chains were shared by at least two donors. To remove PCR and sequencing errors, raw reads were error-corrected and collapsed into unique sequences using a nearest-neighbor algorithm that merged closely related sequences. CDR3 sequences were aligned to IMGT reference sequences to assign V, D and J gene segments. For a sequence to be retained, a match of at least six nucleotides to both a V gene segment and a J gene segment was required. Rearrangements were called productive when the CDR3 lacked stop codons and stayed in frame with V and J; all others were non-productive. CDR3 was defined according to IMGT convention as the region running from the second conserved V-encoded cysteine to the conserved J-encoded phenylalanine. The earlier analysis of about 590 of the donors excluded sequences that lacked an unambiguous match to a single V gene segment. In an earlier analysis of 587 of the donors, V segments were called functional above 56.7% productive rearrangements and were called segregating when the between-donor standard deviation exceeded 5%. A statistical classification framework was built for diagnosing cytomegalovirus status from the catalog of TCR beta chain sequences. In a later analysis, TCR nucleotide sequences were compared against IMGT/GENE-DB human TR gene sequences so that V and J genes could be assigned. A later analysis assigned CDR3 sequences and most-parsimonious VDJ recombination scenarios with the TCRdist pipeline. In a later analysis, every TCR beta chain was defined by the combination of its CDR3 amino acid sequence and its V-gene family, and reads without a unique V-gene family were dropped. In a later analysis, fewer than 600 highly shared, low-generation-probability nucleotide sequences were removed to address suspected cross-contamination and a sequencing artifact. A later analysis calculated a clonal expansion index for each public chain from normalized within-repertoire ranks of inferred template counts. Generation probabilities in a later analysis came from a VDJ recombination model fitted to out-of-frame rearrangements, and those results were checked against IGoR. Hypergeometric tests were used in a later analysis to score TCR-TCR, TCR-HLA and TCR-CMV co-occurrence, with a repertoire-size bias correction applied to the TCR pairs. In a later analysis, false discovery rates were estimated by permuting HLA or CMV assignments 20 times. In a later analysis, co-occurring TCRs were grouped using DBSCAN, and TCRdist sequence similarity was added for clustering within HLA-allele-positive subsets. For co-occurrence clustering, repertoires with fewer than 30,000 or more than 120,000 public chains were excluded, along with roughly 5 repertoires with anomalous nucleotide sharing. In its TCRdb copy, this immuneACCESS table keeps in-frame sequences only and misses some clones. Where compared with another copy, unresolved V genes explain less than half of these, and the others have no known cause. V and J calls and clone size are given by that table; D and trimming were obtained from the DNA. For this sample there are approximately 77,000 clones; around 79% appear just once. The ten largest clonotypes hold less than 4.5% of the sample.

CDR1 LGHNA and CDR2 YNFKEQ are derived from the germline V gene. The germline V end is reduced by 1 base and the J end by 5 bases; junction bases left unmatched: 8. The CDR3 has 16 amino acids, counting the end cysteine and phenylalanine. Only CDR3 DNA is held: 48 bases, read in frame from base 1. This entry comes from a study of cytomegalovirus exposure and HLA in healthy donors (dated by TCRdb to the late 2010s). Turning to the overall study: According to an earlier analysis of around 600 of the donors, about 170 million T cells yielded roughly 110 million unique TCR beta sequences and 276 Gb of sequence data. An early release covering around 630 HLA-typed donors comprised roughly 300 gigabases of sequencing data and around 85 million unique TCR sequences. Of the approximately 400 genotyped donors, 70% to 90% were placed in the genetic ancestry cluster associated with self-reported Caucasian donors. The study was designed to test whether signatures of past pathogen exposure could be identified by cataloging public T cell receptors. Using immunosequencing, the study profiled T cell repertoires from 640 or so subjects and related those repertoires to cytomegalovirus serostatus. Along with the roughly 670-subject first cohort, a separate validation cohort of 120 different subjects was used. High-throughput TCR immunosequencing, statistical association of individual TCRs with disease status, and machine learning were combined to predict cytomegalovirus infection status. To study patterns of TCR occurrence, a later analysis re-analyzed previously published TCR beta repertoires from 600 to 750 donors and added high-resolution HLA genotyping. The later analysis used no new phenotypic data to find candidate immune exposures, relying instead on TCR beta sequences and their occurrence across donors. An earlier analysis of roughly 580 of the donors used high-throughput TCR beta sequencing to judge whether each TCR beta V gene segment behaved as functional or pseudogenic. Donor age, sex, ethnicity and CMV serostatus were compiled alongside the repertoire data. Genome-wide SNP genotypes for about 55% of the 666 donors were used in a later genetic analysis, which treated that subset as a discovery cohort. Every discovery cohort repertoire had been produced on one sequencing platform. Class I and class II HLA loci were covered by the typing at four-digit resolution. Typing coverage differed by locus: A, B, C, DRB1 and DQB1 were typed in roughly 620-630 donors, DQA1 in roughly 510, DPA1 in around 610, and DPB1 in roughly 450. Because of strong linkage in the cohort, roughly five DR-DQ haplotypes were treated as single units for association and clustering. Among roughly 400 genotyped donors of the cohort, an average of around 240,000 unique TCR beta nucleotide sequences were sequenced per donor, around 20% of them non-productive. The investigation overall reported the following: Roughly uniform sequencing depth across donors was assumed in presence/absence analyses, although this assumption may not hold. CMV serostatus was the only immune exposure information available for the cohort. According to a later analysis, TCR association rates differed among HLA loci, with DRB1 alleles showing the most associated TCRs and HLA-C alleles showing the fewest. Linkage disequilibrium might explain the correlated functional status among segregating V segments, but an unknown experimental factor could not be excluded. It was suggested by the authors that the approach could potentially be generalized to other disease states and immunological phenotypes. A group of highly shared sequence variants was considered likely to be a technical artifact of the sequencing pipeline. A further reported finding was that TCR beta sequences accurately predicted the HLA-A and HLA-B alleles for most subjects in the first cohort. In an earlier analysis of around 500 of the donors, most TCR beta V segments appeared in productive rearrangements about 87% or about 30% of the time, broadly matching IMGT annotations. Because counts were too low, some 16 rarely observed V segments, including chromosome 9 orphons, were excluded from the earlier analysis of 587 of the donors. Most CMV-associated TCR beta chains appeared to be HLA-restricted in a later analysis, and the HLA associations seemed to be driven largely by CMV exposure. Cytomegalovirus status was reported to be diagnosed by the classifier with high specificity and sensitivity in both the original and validation cohorts. Only TCR beta chains were sequenced in this cohort, and the absence of alpha or paired-chain data limited detectable features. A later genetic analysis associated a missense DCLRE1C variant with V-gene and J-gene trimming of TCR beta chains, and an independent cohort replicated the association. In a later genetic analysis, fewer N-insertions in productive TCRs were reported among donors in an Asian-associated ancestry cluster than the roughly 700-donor mean. Because HLA typing was missing for some donors at each locus, association tests included only the typed subset. Some IMGT-functional V segments, including TRBV6-2 and TRBV6-3, could not be distinguished by the 87-base-pair reads and were therefore excluded. Assigning TCR associations to individual alleles was difficult when HLA alleles, especially DR and DQ, strongly co-occurred. The study gave a list of 150 to 200 TCR beta chains associated with cytomegalovirus. Specific HLA alleles were associated with over 15,000 TCR beta sequences at a false discovery rate of 0.05 in a later analysis. Several of the top co-occurrence clusters appeared to be linked to parvovirus B19, influenza, CMV and Epstein-Barr virus, according to a later analysis. Across donors, most TCR sequences were observed very rarely, whereas some public TCRs were present in many individuals. A few of the identified cytomegalovirus-associated TCR beta chains were confirmed in vitro to be specific for cytomegalovirus antigens. A later analysis found that HLA-associated TCR beta chains were more clonally expanded and had lower generation probabilities than equally common non-associated chains.

The cohort was made up of about 610 healthy bone marrow donors. Cohort members were all nominally healthy when sampled, although unrecorded immune exposures were likely present. The donor was CMV seronegative and was included in the group of a few hundred seronegative cohort members. Every donor gave a peripheral blood sample, and the peripheral blood mononuclear cells from that sample were used for TCR beta sequencing. The Qiagen DNeasy Blood Extraction Kit was used to extract genomic DNA from the blood cell samples. Specimen: PBMCs. The rearrangement joined TRBV4-2 to TRBJ2-7; 10 central nucleotides agree with TRBD2. The TCR comes from a man aged 35-49 years in good health and CMV-seronegative. The bases read TGTGCCAGCAGCCAAGGGGTAGCGGGAGGTGGCGACGAGCAGTACTTC. Protein translation: CASSQGVAGGGDEQYF.